This T cell receptor (beta chain) came from a study of blood T cell repertoires in COVID-19. Turning to the study itself: Spain, Italy and the United States supplied samples that represented acute and convalescent COVID-19. Sources were T cells, B-cell-depleted T cells, or PBMCs; the material itself was cDNA or gDNA.

The CDR3 covers 13 residues. The germline V gene has CDR1 SGHDN and CDR2 FVKESK. Trimming shortened V by 4 bases and J by 12 bases, and 16 bases separated the two germline ends. Patients from Seattle were sampled longitudinally, starting during active infection. As processed by the authors: It was from reference gene primer amplification that nucleated cell counts were estimated. Sequencing used immunoSEQ multiplex PCR; TCRdb keeps in-frame clones, though not all of them. V, J and clone size are taken as reported in that table, and D and trimming were inferred from the DNA itself. The sample lists roughly 120,000 clones, around 85% occurring once.

Sequences were obtained from peripheral blood. The V call is TRBV14, the J call TRBJ2-1, with D possibly TRBD2 on 6 matching bases. This clonotype was sampled from a woman aged 80 or older with COVID-19, enrolled during active disease. The CDR3 sequence is CASSLRASRGQFF. The CDR3 DNA is TGTGCCAGCAGCCTCAGGGCCTCGCGGGGGCAGTTCTTC.